The 27 T cell receptor beta chains given below trace back to one sample, sequenced in a study of identical twins. TCRdb redid the calling of the 5' RACE reads with MiXCR, one entry per CDR3 protein. The table lists 450,000 to 600,000 distinct CDR3 sequences, 20% to 25% of them singletons. Another study also made use of these data, one on yellow fever vaccine responses in identical twins.

The sequenced sample consisted of CD4+ T cells sorted from blood. All receptors derive from a young woman in good health.

This sequence joins TRBV6-5 and TRBJ2-5; a possible D gene is TRBD1 (6 bases). Germline values: CDR1 MNHEY, CDR2 SVGAGI. The CDR3 is 12 amino acids. V lost 5 bases and J 9 bases, leaving 13 bases between the germline ends. The CDR3 nucleotides read TGTGCCAGCAGTGGACAGTTCGGGGCCCAGTACTTC. Residues: CASSGQFGAQYF.

The chain combines TRBV5-1 with TRBJ2-3; 13 bases align to TRBD2. V trimming: 4 bases; J trimming: 4 bases; junction bases outside the gene matches: 3. Germline V CDR1 and CDR2: SGHRS, YFSETQ. The length of the CDR3 is 15 residues. The CDR3 region is CASSGGLAGADTQYF. CDR3 sequence (DNA): TGCGCCAGCAGCGGCGGACTAGCGGGGGCAGATACGCAGTATTTT.

This clonotype has more than one count but fewer than ten. The chain links TRBV20-1 to TRBJ2-2, with TRBD2 matching over 11 bases. V trimming: 0 bases; J trimming: 7 bases; junction bases outside the gene matches: 7. The V gene's germline CDR1 is DFQATT and CDR2 SNEGSKA (reference sequence). The CDR3 has 16 amino acids. This CDR3 is CSARDHSGRAGGELFF. CDR3 coding DNA: TGCAGTGCTAGAGATCATAGCGGGAGGGCCGGCGGGGAGCTGTTTTTT.

The V gene is TRBV24-1, the J gene TRBJ2-1; 14 bases match TRBD2. V gave up 3 bases and J gave up 15 bases; unmatched junction bases: 6. Germline V gives CDR1 KGHDR, CDR2 SFDVKD. The CDR3 spans 14 residues. This CDR3 reads CATSDGGTSGSTFF. CDR3 DNA sequence: TGTGCCACCAGTGATGGCGGGACTAGCGGGAGTACGTTCTTC.

The rearrangement joins TRBV5-1 to TRBJ2-2, with D uncertain. Germline CDR1 and CDR2: SGHRS and YFSETQ. Trimming pared 0 bases from V and 6 bases from J, leaving 12 bases between. The CDR3 has 15 residues. The CDR3 protein is CASSLGRNPAGELFF. In DNA, the CDR3 is TGCGCCAGCAGCTTGGGGCGGAATCCCGCCGGGGAGCTGTTTTTT.

The rearrangement links TRBV11-2 to TRBJ2-7; 11 bases align to TRBD2. This CDR3 comprises 15 residues. V shed 6 bases, J shed 2 bases, and the junction held 6 bases outside the gene matches. Germline CDR1 reads SGHAT; CDR2 reads FQNNGV. The CDR3: CASSSTSGSAYEQYF. The CDR3 DNA sequence: TGTGCCAGCAGTTCCACTAGCGGGAGTGCCTACGAGCAGTACTTC.

This clonotype has a single count. The chain couples TRBV6-1 to TRBJ2-3; TRBD2 matches at 8 bases. Trimming at V came to 6 bases and at J to 4 bases, leaving 9 bases not matched to a gene. The CDR3 covers 15 residues. CDR1 MNHNS and CDR2 SASEGT come from the germline V gene. The CDR3 loop reads CASRPLGGGADTQYF. As DNA, the CDR3 is TGTGCCAGCAGGCCCCTCGGGGGGGGCGCAGATACGCAGTATTTT.

This chain links TRBV20-1 with TRBJ1-3; TRBD1 is a possible D gene (5 bases). Per germline, CDR1 DFQATT and CDR2 SNEGSKA (reference sequence). V dropped 6 bases and J dropped 0 bases, with 15 bases sitting between them. The CDR3 sequence is 15 residues long. CDR3 bases: TGCAGTGCAAATACAGGTGGAAGCTCTGGAAACACCATATATTTT. It encodes CSANTGGSSGNTIYF.

The chain links TRBV28 to TRBJ2-6, with a weak D call TRBD1 (5 bases). Looked up from germline, CDR1 is MDHEN and CDR2 is SYDVKM. With 4 bases removed from V and 0 bases from J, the gap between germline ends came to 13 bases. The CDR3 contains 17 residues. CDR3 amino acids: CASSSQTARSGANVLTF. The CDR3 region has the DNA TGTGCCAGCAGTTCTCAGACAGCCCGCTCTGGGGCCAACGTCCTGACTTTC. Full variable domain (rest looked up from reference TRBV28 and TRBJ2-6): DVKVTQSSRYLVKRTGEKVFLECVQDMDHENMFWYRQDPGLGLRLIYFSYDVKMKEKGDIPEGYSVSREKKERFSLILESASTNQTSMYLCASSSQTARSGANVLTFGAGSRLTVL.

V usage is TRBV24-1 and J usage is TRBJ2-1, with a weak D call TRBD2 (5 bases). V was clipped by 8 bases and J by 7 bases, with 14 bases between them. In germline, CDR1 is KGHDR, CDR2 SFDVKD. This CDR3 has 13 residues. As DNA, the CDR3 is TGTGCCACCAAGGAATCGGGCGGGAATGAGCAGTTCTTC. It encodes CATKESGGNEQFF.

The chain carries TRBV15 and TRBJ2-3; TRBD1 is a possible D gene (6 bases). Deletions cut 4 bases from V and 1 base from J, with 15 bases between. Germline-derived CDR1 and CDR2 are LNHNV and YYDKDF (reference sequence). There are 16 residues in the CDR3. The CDR3 region is CATSIRVNRGTDTQYF. The CDR3 bases are TGTGCCACCAGCATCCGGGTAAACAGGGGCACAGATACGCAGTATTTT. The variable domain in full, completed from reference TRBV15 and TRBJ2-3, reads DAMVIQNPRYQVTQFGKPVTLSCSQTLNHNVMYWYQQKSSQAPKLLFHYYDKDFNNEADTPDNFQSRRPNTSFCFLDIRSPGLGDTAMYLCATSIRVNRGTDTQYFGPGTRLTVL.

This chain uses TRBV10-3 with TRBJ1-4; 8 nucleotides match TRBD1. The germline gives CDR1 ENHRY, CDR2 SYGVKD. Trimming cost V 3 bases and J 4 bases; bases outside gene matches: 1. This CDR3 is built from 14 residues. The CDR3 bases are TGTGCCATCAGTGAAGGACAGGGTAATGAAAAACTGTTTTTT. Translating it yields CAISEGQGNEKLFF.

The chain is built from TRBV2 and TRBJ2-3, with TRBD1 identical over 10 bases. V lost 6 bases and J lost 4; bases outside the gene matches: 7. The CDR3 length is 15 residues. Germline V gene data show CDR1 as SNHLY and CDR2 as FYNNEI. The CDR3 is CASRWGTGDADTQYF. For the CDR3, the DNA is TGTGCCAGCAGATGGGGGACAGGGGACGCAGATACGCAGTATTTT.

V is TRBV7-2 and J is TRBJ2-2, with D perhaps given as TRBD1 or TRBD2 (6 bases each). V was shortened by 4 bases and J by 1 base, with 16 bases between the two germline ends. The CDR3 has 17 amino acids. The germline V gene has CDR1 SGHTA and CDR2 FQGNSA. CDR3 sequence: CASSSGLGGKNTGELFF. The CDR3 region has the DNA TGTGCCAGCAGCTCCGGATTGGGGGGCAAGAACACCGGGGAGCTGTTTTTT.

This chain joins TRBV12-3 or TRBV12-4 and TRBJ2-1; a weak D match, TRBD2 (6 bases). The CDR3 runs 15 residues. Trimming shortened V by 3 bases and J by 1 base, and 10 bases separated the two germline ends. The CDR3 reads CASSFLGGSYNEQFF. CDR3 bases: TGTGCCAGCAGTTTTCTGGGGGGATCCTACAATGAGCAGTTCTTC.

The J gene is TRBJ2-6, the V gene TRBV10-3; 7 nucleotides match TRBD2. Germline CDR1 reads ENHRY; CDR2 reads SYGVKD. The CDR3 runs 14 residues. The V and J ends lost 6 bases and 3 bases, in that order; junction bases with no gene match: 2. CDR3 in amino acids: CAISREGGANVLTF. In nucleotides, the CDR3 is TGTGCCATCAGCAGGGAGGGTGGGGCCAACGTCCTGACTTTC.

The V call is TRBV4-2, the J call TRBJ2-7, with a tentative D call TRBD2 (6 bases). Germline assignment: CDR1 LGHNA and CDR2 YNFKEQ. The V gene lost 3 bases and the J gene lost 3 bases, with 18 bases spanning the gap. The CDR3 spans 16 residues. The CDR3 bases are TGTGCCAGCAGCCATGTTCTAGCGACCGACCTCTACGAGCAGTACTTC. It translates to CASSHVLATDLYEQYF.

This chain uses TRBV10-3 with TRBJ2-1; 9 bases map to TRBD1. Per the germline V gene, CDR1 is ENHRY and CDR2 is SYGVKD. V lost 3 bases to trimming and J lost 10 bases; unmatched junction nucleotides: 4. The CDR3 contains 13 residues. The CDR3 protein is CAISDGTGNEQFF. CDR3 sequence (DNA): TGTGCCATCAGTGACGGGACAGGGAACGAGCAGTTCTTC.

The genes are TRBV5-8 and TRBJ2-7; 7 bases map to TRBD1. In germline, CDR1 is SGHTS, CDR2 YDEGEE. This CDR3 spans 14 amino acids. Losses at the gene ends were 2 bases for V and 2 bases for J; bases not matched to a gene: 4. The chain's CDR3 is CASSFVQGAYEQYF. DNA for the CDR3: TGTGCCAGCAGCTTTGTGCAGGGGGCCTACGAGCAGTACTTC.

This clonotype is a singleton in its sample. The rearrangement uses TRBV27 and TRBJ2-2, with D perhaps TRBD1 or TRBD2 (6 bases each). CDR3 length: 17 amino acids. The germline V gene encodes CDR1 MNHEY and CDR2 SMNVEV (reference sequence). The ends were cut back, 3 bases at V and 0 bases at J, with 14 bases in the middle. The CDR3 loop is CASSFRAGHSNTGELFF. DNA for the CDR3: TGTGCCAGCAGTTTTAGGGCGGGACACTCGAACACCGGGGAGCTGTTTTTT.

V is TRBV12-3 or TRBV12-4 and J is TRBJ2-1, with D hard to call. The CDR3 spans 15 residues. The V end was cut by 7 bases, the J end by 3 bases, with 16 bases between. CDR3 sequence: CASTNVERSYNEQFF. DNA for the CDR3: TGTGCCAGCACCAATGTAGAGCGAAGCTACAATGAGCAGTTCTTC.

There are a few counts of this clonotype. The J gene is TRBJ1-4, the V gene TRBV19; a possible D gene is TRBD1 (5 bases). Trimming removed 3 bases from V and 13 bases from J, with 21 bases in between. Germline-derived CDR1 and CDR2 are LNHDA and SQIVND (reference sequence). The CDR3 extends over 15 amino acids. The CDR3 here is CASSIGPGRDDRLFF. DNA for the CDR3: TGTGCCAGTAGTATCGGCCCGGGGAGGGACGATAGACTGTTTTTT.

The chain recombines TRBV7-9 with TRBJ1-6; 7 bases are a match to TRBD1. Germline V gives CDR1 SEHNR, CDR2 FQNEAQ (reference sequence). This CDR3 contains 14 residues. J lost 13 bases, V lost 5 bases, and 11 bases had no gene match. The CDR3 sequence: CASSTDRAGGPLHF. The CDR3, as DNA: TGTGCCAGCAGCACAGACAGGGCCGGTGGGCCCCTCCACTTT.

The V gene is TRBV11-2, the J gene TRBJ2-1, with 13 bases that match TRBD2. This CDR3 contains 16 residues. Germline values: CDR1 SGHAT, CDR2 FQNNGV. The trim removed 5 bases at V and 4 bases at J, leaving 5 bases unmatched. The CDR3 region is CASSRTSGRLYNEQFF. The CDR3 region has the DNA TGTGCCAGCAGCCGGACTAGCGGGAGATTATACAATGAGCAGTTCTTC.

The chain employs TRBV25-1 and TRBJ2-5; a weak D match, TRBD2 (5 bases). V dropped 5 bases and J dropped 5 bases, with 18 bases sitting between them. The CDR3 extends over 15 amino acids. Germline CDR1 reads MGHDK; CDR2 reads SYGVNS. The CDR3 coding sequence is TGTGCCAGCAGTCCAAGGCGAGGGAATGCGGAGACCCAGTACTTC. Its protein product is CASSPRRGNAETQYF.

This clonotype was observed a handful of times. V is TRBV20-1 and J is TRBJ2-1; TRBD2 matches 7 bases. Germline assignment: CDR1 DFQATT and CDR2 SNEGSKA (reference sequence). With 2 bases clipped from V and 4 bases from J, the junction kept 5 bases outside the gene matches. The CDR3 spans 14 residues. CDR3 amino acids: CSARRGLVYNEQFF. The CDR3, as DNA: TGCAGTGCTAGACGCGGACTAGTGTACAATGAGCAGTTCTTC.

This clonotype is a singleton in its sample. This chain links TRBV5-6 with TRBJ1-5; D might be TRBD1 (5 bases). Germline CDR1 SGHDT, CDR2 YYEEEE. Trimming pared 2 bases from V and 0 bases from J, leaving 15 bases between. This CDR3 comprises 17 residues. CDR3 sequence (DNA): TGTGCCAGCAGCTTATGGTTGGGACGCCATAGCAATCAGCCCCAGCATTTT. Amino acids: CASSLWLGRHSNQPQHF.